One sample yielded the 27 T cell receptor beta chains listed below, sequenced in a study of patients and donors after allogeneic stem cell transplantation. Via MiXCR, TCRdb re-called the RT-PCR reads, giving one row per CDR3 protein. The sample carries roughly 250,000 distinct CDR3 sequences, about 14% recorded once. Sequenced material: blood, either unsorted or a sorted T cell fraction (not recorded which). Source of these receptors: a human donor who was either an allogeneic HSCT recipient or a stem cell or donor lymphocyte infusion donor (not recorded which). It is not recorded whose cells these are; they may come from a transplant donor.

This clonotype was seen a handful of times. The chain employs TRBV20-1 and TRBJ2-1; 10 positions match TRBD2. With 3 bases clipped from V and 6 bases from J, the junction kept 8 bases outside the gene matches. Germline values: CDR1 DFQATT, CDR2 SNEGSKA (reference sequence). This CDR3 has 15 amino acids. As DNA, the CDR3 is TGCAGTGCTAGTCCTAGCGGGAGAATGGTCAATGAGCAGTTCTTC. It yields the protein CSASPSGRMVNEQFF.

In this sample, this clonotype turned up a few times. V gene TRBV6-2 or TRBV6-3 combines with J gene TRBJ2-7; 14 bases line up with TRBD2. The germline V gene encodes CDR1 MNHEY and CDR2 SVGEGT. The CDR3 contains 15 residues. The junction had 8 bases not matched to a gene; V was cut back by 8 bases and J by 5 bases. CDR3 loop: CASLGLAGGKNEQYF. The DNA of the CDR3 is TGTGCCAGCCTCGGACTAGCGGGGGGCAAGAACGAGCAGTACTTC.

This sequence joins TRBV28 and TRBJ1-1, with 7 nucleotides matching TRBD1. This CDR3 comprises 15 residues. The junction had 17 bases not matched to a gene; V was cut back by 6 bases and J by 10 bases. CDR1 MDHEN and CDR2 SYDVKM come from the germline V gene. CDR3 region: CASRSYGGGGIRAFF. In nucleotides, the CDR3 is TGTGCCAGCAGATCCTACGGGGGAGGGGGCATTAGAGCTTTCTTT.

The chain links TRBV3-1 to TRBJ1-1; D remains ambiguous. This CDR3 region has 15 residues. V gave up 7 bases and J gave up 0 bases, with 15 bases separating them. CDR1 LGHDT and CDR2 YNNKEL come from the germline V gene (reference sequence). CDR3 nucleotides: TGTGCCAGCACCGACGAAGACGCTCTGAACACTGAAGCTTTCTTT. Its protein product is CASTDEDALNTEAFF.

A few counts support this clonotype. The chain recombines TRBV7-2 with TRBJ2-1; D is unclear. CDR1 and CDR2 from the germline V gene are SGHTA and FQGNSA. The CDR3 is made up of 16 amino acids. V was shortened by 2 bases and J by 0 bases, with 11 bases between the two germline ends. CDR3 sequence reads: CASSLFAPRSYNEQFF. CDR3 in DNA: TGTGCCAGCAGCTTATTCGCCCCACGCTCCTACAATGAGCAGTTCTTC.

The chain recombines TRBV6-2 or TRBV6-3 with TRBJ1-5, with D uncertain. In germline, CDR1 is MNHEY, CDR2 SVGEGT. V was shortened by 5 bases and J by 0 bases, with 5 bases between the two germline ends. The CDR3 has 13 residues. CDR3 sequence: CASSRLSNQPQHF. In nucleotides, the CDR3 is TGTGCCAGCAGTCGACTTAGCAATCAGCCCCAGCATTTT.

This rearrangement joins TRBV6-1 to TRBJ1-5; D possibly corresponds to TRBD1 (5 bases). V shed 5 bases and J shed 2 bases, with 10 bases lying between them. The CDR3 contains 14 residues. The V gene's germline CDR1 is MNHNS and CDR2 SASEGT. The chain's CDR3 is CASSHSRGNQPQHF. The CDR3 nucleotides are TGTGCCAGCAGTCATAGCAGGGGCAATCAGCCCCAGCATTTT.

The gene calls are TRBV7-8 and TRBJ2-1; TRBD2 aligns across 9 bases. This CDR3 comprises 15 residues. Germline values: CDR1 SGHVS, CDR2 FQNEAQ. The junction had 14 bases not matched to a gene; V was cut back by 8 bases and J by 9 bases. CDR3 loop: CASADRVAGVSEQFF. CDR3 DNA: TGTGCCAGCGCGGATAGAGTAGCGGGAGTCAGTGAGCAGTTCTTC.

This clonotype appeared a few times. The chain is built from TRBV16 and TRBJ2-1; TRBD2 might be the D (6 bases). Germline V gene sequence: CDR1 KGHSY, CDR2 FQNENV. Trimming cost V 2 bases and J 6 bases, with 14 bases left between them. This CDR3 has 15 residues. The CDR3: CASSQGGEHLNEQFF. The CDR3, as DNA: TGTGCCAGCAGCCAAGGAGGGGAACATCTCAATGAGCAGTTCTTC.

V gene TRBV5-6 combines with J gene TRBJ2-1; D tentatively fits TRBD1 or TRBD2 (6 bases each). The CDR3 contains 13 residues. CDR1 is SGHDT and CDR2 is YYEEEE in the germline V gene. Trimming removed 4 bases from V and 7 bases from J, with 12 bases in between. The CDR3 DNA sequence: TGTGCCAGCAGCACGGTAGGGGGGAATGAGCAGTTCTTC. Its translation is CASSTVGGNEQFF.

The chain uses TRBV19 and TRBJ1-2, with 7 positions matching TRBD1. The CDR3 contains 14 residues. In germline, CDR1 is LNHDA, CDR2 SQIVND (reference sequence). The V segment lost 3 bases and the J segment 7 bases; nucleotides outside the gene matches: 8. The CDR3 DNA reads as TGTGCCAGTAGTATTGTGACAGGGAACGCTGGCTACACCTTC. Amino acids: CASSIVTGNAGYTF.

This clonotype has just a few counts. The chain joins TRBV2 to TRBJ1-4; D might be TRBD1 (5 bases). The CDR3 spans 14 residues. The ends were cut back, 6 bases at V and 4 bases at J, with 12 bases in the middle. The germline gives CDR1 SNHLY, CDR2 FYNNEI. The CDR3, as DNA: TGTGCCAGCAGCAGGGCGCTCCATAATGAAAAACTGTTTTTT. Its protein product is CASSRALHNEKLFF. Looking up the rest from reference TRBV2 and TRBJ1-4 gives the full variable domain: EPEVTQTPSHQVTQMGQEVILRCVPISNHLYFYWYRQILGQKVEFLVSFYNNEISEKSEIFDDQFSVERPDGSNFTLKIRSTKLEDSAMYFCASSRALHNEKLFFGSGTQLSVL.

The table lists this clonotype with many counts. This chain uses TRBV5-6 with TRBJ2-7, with D unresolved. CDR3 length equals 13 residues. Trimming removed 5 bases from V and 6 bases from J, with 15 bases in between. The germline CDR1 and CDR2 sequences are SGHDT and YYEEEE. DNA for the CDR3: TGTGCCAGCAGTATCGACGTCGGGTTCGAGCAGTACTTC. It codes for CASSIDVGFEQYF.

V and J are TRBV4-3 and TRBJ2-7, with D possibly TRBD2 on 5 matching bases. CDR1 LGHNA and CDR2 YSLEER come from the germline V gene. Trimming took 0 bases from V and 1 from J, leaving 13 bases between them. This CDR3 has 16 residues. The CDR3 bases are TGCGCCAGCAGCCAAGATTCGGTCGGGATGTCCTACGAGCAGTACTTC. Translation gives CASSQDSVGMSYEQYF.

This chain uses TRBV20-1 with TRBJ1-2, with TRBD1 as a possible D gene (6 bases). This CDR3 has 12 residues. Germline assignment: CDR1 DFQATT and CDR2 SNEGSKA (reference sequence). V gave up 0 bases and J gave up 4 bases, with 6 bases separating them. CDR3 sequence reads: CSAREDSYGYTF. DNA for the CDR3: TGCAGTGCTAGAGAGGACAGCTATGGCTACACCTTC.

In this sample, this clonotype turned up a few times. The chain uses TRBV29-1 and TRBJ2-1; D remains unclear. The V gene lost 6 bases and the J gene lost 1 base, with 13 bases spanning the gap. The CDR3 spans 14 residues. Germline V lookup: CDR1 SQVTM, CDR2 ANQGSEA. CDR3 in DNA: TGCAGCGTGGAAATGGAGAAGTCCTACAATGAGCAGTTCTTC. This gives the protein CSVEMEKSYNEQFF.

This clonotype was counted between two and nine times. The chain employs TRBV7-7 and TRBJ2-1; TRBD2 might be the D (5 bases). CDR1 and CDR2 (germline): SSHAT, FNYEAQ (reference sequence). CDR3 length equals 15 residues. V lost 5 bases and J lost 0, with 11 bases in between. CDR3 DNA: TGTGCCAGCAGCCAGACTACCAGCTCCTACAATGAGCAGTTCTTC. Its translation: CASSQTTSSYNEQFF.

The CDR3 DNA sequence: TGTGCCAGTCAAGGGGGCGCTGGAAACACCATATATTTT. Its protein is CASQGGAGNTIYF. V and J are TRBV2 and TRBJ1-3; TRBD1 matches 7 bases. Losses at the gene ends were 9 bases for V and 2 bases for J; bases not matched to a gene: 4. Per germline, CDR1 SNHLY and CDR2 FYNNEI. There are 13 residues in the CDR3.

This chain connects TRBV27 to TRBJ1-5; 8 bases line up with TRBD1. With 5 bases clipped from V and 1 base from J, the junction kept 10 bases outside the gene matches. This CDR3 region has 17 residues. CDR1 and CDR2 from the germline V gene are MNHEY and SMNVEV (reference sequence). The CDR3: CASSPWTGLWSNQPQHF. CDR3 coding DNA: TGTGCCAGCAGTCCCTGGACAGGGTTGTGGAGCAATCAGCCCCAGCATTTT.

The chain recombines TRBV5-1 with TRBJ2-1, with D uncertain. Looked up from germline, CDR1 is SGHRS and CDR2 is YFSETQ. The V and J ends lost 0 bases and 10 bases respectively, with 11 bases between them. The CDR3 consists of 13 residues. The CDR3 is CASSLESVNEQFF. As DNA, the CDR3 is TGCGCCAGCAGCTTGGAGTCGGTAAACGAGCAGTTCTTC.

The chain joins TRBV11-2 to TRBJ2-4, with a weak D call TRBD2 (7 bases). Germline V gene data show CDR1 as SGHAT and CDR2 as FQNNGV. V dropped 5 bases and J dropped 9 bases, with 8 bases sitting between them. The CDR3 totals 11 residues. CDR3 in amino acids: CASSAGAIQYF. The CDR3 nucleotides read TGTGCCAGCAGCGCGGGGGCCATTCAGTACTTC.

The V and J genes are TRBV12-3 or TRBV12-4 and TRBJ1-2, with a possible D match to TRBD1 (5 bases). Trimming left V 6 bases short and J 8 bases short, with 19 bases between. The CDR3 has 14 residues. CDR3 sequence: CASSQGRVVWGYTF. The CDR3 region has the DNA TGTGCCAGCAGCCAGGGCAGGGTGGTGTGGGGCTACACCTTC.

This clonotype appeared many times. This sequence joins TRBV28 and TRBJ1-1; D remains ambiguous. There are 17 residues in the CDR3. V was shortened by 2 bases and J by 4 bases, with 20 bases between the two germline ends. Germline assignment: CDR1 MDHEN and CDR2 SYDVKM. For the CDR3, the DNA is TGTGCCAGCAGTTTAATATACGGGATGGTCGGGGTCACTGAAGCTTTCTTT. Translated: CASSLIYGMVGVTEAFF.

This clonotype was seen repeatedly, ten times or more. The chain has TRBV6-2 or TRBV6-3 and TRBJ2-7, with 7 bases matching TRBD2. This CDR3 region has 13 residues. Trimming removed 2 bases from V and 12 bases from J; junction bases left unmatched: 10. Germline V gene lookup returns CDR1 MNHEY and CDR2 SVGEGT. The CDR3 coding sequence is TGTGCCAGCAGTTACGGAACGGGGGGTTGGTTGTACTTC. Its protein product is CASSYGTGGWLYF.

The V gene is TRBV5-6, the J gene TRBJ1-1; the D gene is possibly TRBD1 (6 bases). This CDR3 has 14 residues. CDR1 and CDR2 (germline): SGHDT, YYEEEE. Deletions cut 1 base from V and 5 bases from J, with 12 bases between. The CDR3 loop reads CASSLWGAHTEAFF. CDR3 DNA sequence: TGTGCCAGCAGCTTGTGGGGGGCGCATACTGAAGCTTTCTTT.

This clonotype was picked up a small number of times. CDR3 sequence (DNA): TGTGCCAGCAGTTTAGGGGGGGCCGATCGAAAGCCCCAGCATTTT. Translating it yields CASSLGGADRKPQHF. The chain is built from TRBV28 and TRBJ1-5; possible D gene TRBD1, 6 bases. V was pared by 2 bases and J by 8 bases, with 16 bases between. The CDR3 totals 15 residues. Germline CDR1 reads MDHEN; CDR2 reads SYDVKM.

This clonotype was picked up a small number of times. The rearrangement joins TRBV29-1 to TRBJ2-7; 9 bases are shared with TRBD1. The V and J ends lost 3 bases and 2 bases, in that order; junction bases with no gene match: 8. Germline CDR1 SQVTM, CDR2 ANQGSEA. This CDR3 spans 15 amino acids. Written as DNA, the CDR3 is TGCAGCGTTGAGGTGGTCACAGGGGGCGCCTACGAGCAGTACTTC. It codes for CSVEVVTGGAYEQYF.